The 16 T cell receptor beta chains in this list originate from one sample, sequenced in a study of blood T cell repertoires in COVID-19. The table came from immunoSEQ multiplex PCR; TCRdb's copy has only in-frame clones and leaves some out. This sample yields some 140,000 clones, of which around 78% are seen a single time; under 14% belongs to the top ten. The specimen sequenced was peripheral blood. The receptors originated from a human donor in a cohort sampled during active COVID-19.

This chain joins TRBV7-8 and TRBJ2-4, with 9 bases matching TRBD2. V shed 4 bases, J shed 11 bases, and the junction held 6 bases outside the gene matches. CDR3 length: 13 residues. CDR1 SGHVS and CDR2 FQNEAQ come from the germline V gene. The CDR3 here is CASSSRGGGVQYF. Here the CDR3 DNA reads TGTGCCAGCAGCTCTCGCGGGGGGGGTGTTCAGTACTTC. Full variable domain (rest looked up from reference TRBV7-8 and TRBJ2-4): GAGVSQSPRYKVAKRGQDVALRCDPISGHVSLFWYQQALGQGPEFLTYFQNEAQLDKSGLPSDRFFAERPEGSVSTLKIQRTQQEDSAVYLCASSSRGGGVQYFGAGTRLSVL.

This clone has just a few counts. The chain links TRBV6-2 or TRBV6-3 to TRBJ1-2; 8 bases align to TRBD1. V dropped 0 bases and J dropped 5; count of bases not matched to a gene: 5. Germline V CDR1 and CDR2: MNHEY, SVGEGT. This CDR3 contains 15 residues. CDR3 sequence reads: CASSYSEDRDYGYTF. In nucleotides, the CDR3 is TGTGCCAGCAGTTACTCTGAGGACAGGGATTATGGCTACACCTTC.

In nucleotides, the CDR3 is TGTGCCAGCAGTGAGCTTGGACTAGGGGCCACCGGGGAGCTGTTTTTT. It specifies CASSELGLGATGELFF. The V and J genes are TRBV2 and TRBJ2-2; 7 bases fit TRBD2. V lost 3 bases, J lost 4 bases, and 8 bases stayed unmatched. Germline V gives CDR1 SNHLY, CDR2 FYNNEI. CDR3 size: 16 residues.

The chain joins TRBV30 to TRBJ2-5; maybe TRBD2 (7 bases). V lost 4 bases and J 4 bases, leaving 16 bases between the germline ends. Germline CDR1 is GTSNPN and CDR2 is SVGIG (reference sequence). The CDR3 runs to 14 residues. The chain's CDR3 is CAWNPYRGGETQYF. In DNA form, the CDR3 reads TGTGCCTGGAACCCCTATAGGGGGGGAGAGACCCAGTACTTC.

The J gene is TRBJ1-2, the V gene TRBV4-1; no definite D call. Germline V lookup: CDR1 MGHRA, CDR2 YSYEKL. The CDR3 sequence is 11 residues long. V lost 4 bases and J lost 6, with 6 bases in between. This chain's CDR3 is CASSRGDGYTF. The DNA for the CDR3 is TGCGCCAGCAGCCGCGGGGATGGCTACACCTTC.

The chain uses TRBV6-5 and TRBJ1-1; D ambiguous. Germline V lookup: CDR1 MNHEY, CDR2 SVGAGI. The CDR3 loop spans 14 amino acids. The V gene lost 4 bases and the J gene lost 4 bases, with 13 bases spanning the gap. The chain's CDR3 is CASSSPAFSTEAFF. Written as DNA, the CDR3 is TGTGCCAGCAGTTCCCCCGCGTTCTCCACTGAAGCTTTCTTT.

The rearrangement joins TRBV1 to TRBJ2-3; the tabulated D call, TRBD1, remains unverified against the DNA. TRBV1 is a recognized pseudogene. The CDR3 is 16 amino acids. The CDR3 nucleotides read TGCACCAGCAACGAGGCTAGGGGCTCCGGGACAGATACGCAGTATTTT. The encoded protein is CTSNEARGSGTDTQYF.

This chain connects TRBV28 to TRBJ2-5, with D possibly matching TRBD1 (6 bases). The germline CDR1 and CDR2 sequences are MDHEN and SYDVKM. Between the trimmed V and J ends, which lost 8 bases and 7 bases, there was a span of 20 bases. The CDR3 totals 14 residues. CDR3 DNA sequence: TGTGCCAGCGGGTACAGGGCCGGTATGGGGACCCAGTACTTC. Amino acid sequence: CASGYRAGMGTQYF. The entire variable domain, with the rest obtained from reference TRBV28 and TRBJ2-5, is as follows: DVKVTQSSRYLVKRTGEKVFLECVQDMDHENMFWYRQDPGLGLRLIYFSYDVKMKEKGDIPEGYSVSREKKERFSLILESASTNQTSMYLCASGYRAGMGTQYFGPGTRLLVL.

The chain carries TRBV6-5 and TRBJ2-5; maybe TRBD1 (7 bases). From germline, CDR1 is MNHEY and CDR2 SVGAGI. V lost 2 bases and J 5 bases, leaving 18 bases between the germline ends. The CDR3 spans 16 residues. The CDR3, as DNA: TGTGCCAGCAGTTACAGGCGGGCAGGGGGAGGCGAGACCCAGTACTTC. This encodes CASSYRRAGGGETQYF.

The chain combines TRBV28 with TRBJ2-2, with D hard to call. Germline V gene lookup returns CDR1 MDHEN and CDR2 SYDVKM. This CDR3 region has 12 residues. V lost 6 bases, J lost 4 bases, and 6 bases lay in between. In DNA, the CDR3 is TGTGCCAGCAGCTCCCGCACCGGGGAGCTGTTTTTT. This sequence encodes CASSSRTGELFF.

This clone was counted a single time. DNA of the CDR3: TGTGCCAGCAGCGGGAGCCGGACGACTCATTCACCCCTCCACTTT. It encodes CASSGSRTTHSPLHF. J is TRBJ1-6 and V is TRBV21-1. TRBV21-1 is described as a pseudogene. The CDR3 extends over 15 amino acids.

The chain uses TRBV2 and TRBJ1-1; 7 bases are shared with TRBD1. CDR3 length: 14 residues. Germline V gene sequence: CDR1 SNHLY, CDR2 FYNNEI. The V and J ends lost 2 bases and 1 base, in that order; junction bases with no gene match: 1. In DNA form, the CDR3 reads TGTGCCAGCAGTGAAAGGACAGGGAACACTGAAGCTTTCTTT. Protein sequence: CASSERTGNTEAFF.

This clone is a singleton in its sample. The chain joins TRBV28 to TRBJ2-7; 8 bases align to TRBD2. Germline V gene lookup returns CDR1 MDHEN and CDR2 SYDVKM. Trimming took 11 bases from V and 3 from J; bases not matched to a gene: 9. CDR3 length: 13 residues. CDR3 sequence reads: CAHSGGSLYEQYF. The CDR3 bases are TGTGCCCACAGCGGGGGTTCCCTCTACGAGCAGTACTTC. Drawing the rest from reference TRBV28 and TRBJ2-7, the complete variable domain is DVKVTQSSRYLVKRTGEKVFLECVQDMDHENMFWYRQDPGLGLRLIYFSYDVKMKEKGDIPEGYSVSREKKERFSLILESASTNQTSMYLCAHSGGSLYEQYFGPGTRLTVT.

This clone was picked up a small number of times. This chain links TRBV9 with TRBJ1-1; a possible D gene is TRBD1 (5 bases). The V gene's germline CDR1 is SGDLS and CDR2 YYNGEE. V gave up 3 bases and J gave up 4 bases, with 10 bases separating them. This CDR3 region has 13 residues. This chain's CDR3 is CASSAGGGTEAFF. In DNA, the CDR3 is TGTGCCAGCAGCGCGGGGGGGGGCACTGAAGCTTTCTTT.

Regarding this clone: This specimen includes other DNA sequences encoding the same CDR3. The chain uses TRBV28 and TRBJ1-2, with TRBD1 identical over 9 bases. This CDR3 has 14 residues. With 2 bases clipped from V and 2 bases from J, the junction kept 0 bases outside the gene matches. Germline assignment: CDR1 MDHEN and CDR2 SYDVKM. The CDR3 region has the DNA TGTGCCAGCAGTTTAGGACAGGGGAACTATGGCTACACCTTC. Protein: CASSLGQGNYGYTF.

The V and J genes are TRBV3-1 (or the pseudogene TRBV3-2) and TRBJ1-1; 7 nucleotides line up with TRBD1. The CDR3 runs to 15 residues. Unmatched junction bases numbered 7, after V lost 2 bases and J lost 4 bases. The germline V gene has CDR1 LGHDT and CDR2 YNNKEL (reference sequence). CDR3 nucleotides: TGTGCCAGCAGCCAAAGACAGGGAGAGATCACTGAAGCTTTCTTT. It translates to CASSQRQGEITEAFF.